Presented here are 6 T cell receptor beta chains from one specimen sequenced in a study of blood T cell repertoires in COVID-19. Clones were read by immunoSEQ multiplex PCR, and TCRdb kept only the in-frame ones, dropping some. Among around 83,000 clones, more than 70% were seen once, and the ten largest hold roughly 14%. The sequenced sample was peripheral blood. The receptors stem from a woman in her 70s with acute or convalescent COVID-19.

This rearrangement joins TRBV6-1 to TRBJ1-3; weak D call: TRBD1 (6 bases). Germline CDR1 and CDR2: MNHNS and SASEGT. CDR3 size: 20 residues. V was cut by 4 bases and J by 0 bases, with 25 bases left in between. Here the CDR3 reads CASSARRDTSPDSSGNTIYF. The CDR3 DNA follows: TGTGCCAGCAGTGCCCGCCGGGACACGAGTCCTGACAGCTCTGGAAACACCATATATTTT.

The chain carries TRBV19 and TRBJ1-5; no clear D. Germline CDR1 LNHDA, CDR2 SQIVND (reference sequence). This CDR3 is built from 15 residues. V lost 5 bases to trimming and J lost 2 bases, with 13 bases between them. CDR3 DNA: TGTGCCAGTAGTTGGACTCTTTGGGGCAATCAGCCCCAGCATTTT. Protein product: CASSWTLWGNQPQHF.

The chain links TRBV27 to TRBJ2-3; possible D gene TRBD1, 5 bases. The V and J ends lost 2 bases and 6 bases respectively, with 9 bases between them. Germline CDR1 reads MNHEY; CDR2 reads SMNVEV (reference sequence). The CDR3 sequence is 13 residues long. The CDR3 bases are TGTGCCAGCAGTTTACAGGGTGGGGATACGCAGTATTTT. Its translation is CASSLQGGDTQYF.

The CDR3 DNA sequence: TGTGCCTGGAGTCAGAGGAGCGGCTTCCTTAGGAGCTCCTACAATGAGCAGTTCTTC. As protein: CAWSQRSGFLRSSYNEQFF. The rearrangement uses TRBV30 and TRBJ2-1; D perhaps matches TRBD2 (5 bases). The CDR3 loop spans 19 amino acids. Trimming shortened V by 2 bases and J by 0 bases, and 23 bases separated the two germline ends. The germline gives CDR1 GTSNPN, CDR2 SVGIG (reference sequence). Full variable domain (rest looked up from reference TRBV30 and TRBJ2-1): SQTIHQWPATLVQPVGSPLSLECTVEGTSNPNLYWYRQAAGRGLQLLFYSVGIGQISSEVPQNLSASRPQDRQFILSSKKLLLSDSGFYLCAWSQRSGFLRSSYNEQFFGPGTRLTVL.

J is TRBJ1-3 and V is TRBV6-5; the D gene is possibly TRBD1 (6 bases). The length of the CDR3 is 15 residues. V lost 0 bases and J lost 4, with 10 bases in between. CDR1 and CDR2 (germline): MNHEY, SVGAGI. CDR3 DNA: TGTGCCAGCAGTTACTCCGGGGGGCAGGGAAACACCATATATTTT. As protein: CASSYSGGQGNTIYF.

The chain carries TRBV27 and TRBJ1-3; the D is unclear. Germline V gives CDR1 MNHEY, CDR2 SMNVEV (reference sequence). Trimming took off 11 bases at V and 0 bases at J, with 8 bases between the two ends. The CDR3 has 12 residues. The CDR3 loop reads CASGVSGNTIYF. The CDR3 nucleotides read TGTGCCTCGGGAGTCTCTGGAAACACCATATATTTT.